This passage covers 21 T cell receptor beta chains from one sample sequenced in a study of CD8 T cells in Susac syndrome. When the RNA was reverse transcribed, random hexamers were used with an input of about 0.5 to 1 ug. TCRdb independently ran MiXCR on the immunoSEQ multiplex PCR reads; one entry per CDR3 protein. The sample includes some 58,000 distinct CDR3 sequences, approximately 95% of them seen just once. The specimen sequenced was CD8+ T cells from PBMCs. The receptors originated from a human donor with Susac syndrome.

CDR3 bases: TGTGCCAGCAGCTTAACTAGCGGGGCGAGGAATGAGCAGTTCTTC. It translates to CASSLTSGARNEQFF. This chain uses TRBV7-9 with TRBJ2-1; 10 bases match TRBD2. This CDR3 region has 15 residues. With 2 bases clipped from V and 7 bases from J, the junction kept 5 bases outside the gene matches. Germline CDR1 reads SEHNR; CDR2 reads FQNEAQ (reference sequence).

The chain combines TRBV11-1 with TRBJ1-1, with 10 bases aligning to TRBD1. The germline gives CDR1 SGHAT, CDR2 FQDESV (reference sequence). Trimming removed 6 bases from V and 5 bases from J; junction bases left unmatched: 6. The CDR3 contains 14 residues. The CDR3 bases are TGTGCCAGCAGGACGACAGGGGGCGGGACTGAAGCTTTCTTT. Translating gives CASRTTGGGTEAFF.

The chain recombines TRBV29-1 with TRBJ1-5; 9 bases are a match to TRBD1. Per germline, CDR1 SQVTM and CDR2 ANQGSEA. The CDR3 is made up of 13 amino acids. J was trimmed by 2 bases and V by 7 bases; bases with no gene match: 3. CDR3 nucleotide sequence: TGCAGCGCCTGGACAGGGGGCAATCAGCCCCAGCATTTT. Its translation is CSAWTGGNQPQHF.

CDR3 protein: CASSSLSGGARDTQYF. The CDR3 nucleotides read TGTGCCAGCAGCTCCCTTAGCGGGGGGGCCAGAGATACGCAGTATTTT. This chain links TRBV11-2 with TRBJ2-3; TRBD2 aligns across 11 bases. The CDR3 contains 16 residues. J gave up 5 bases and V 4 bases, and 8 bases lay outside the gene matches. Germline lookup yields CDR1 SGHAT and CDR2 FQNNGV.

The chain joins TRBV9 to TRBJ1-6; 7 bases map to TRBD1. The trim removed 1 base at V and 7 bases at J, leaving 8 bases unmatched. CDR1 is SGDLS and CDR2 is YYNGEE in the germline V gene. The CDR3 extends over 16 amino acids. The CDR3 DNA sequence: TGTGCCAGCAGCGTATATCCGGGACAGAGGAATTCACCCCTCCACTTT. Amino acids: CASSVYPGQRNSPLHF.

The chain employs TRBV28 and TRBJ1-2; TRBD1 might be the D (5 bases). CDR1 MDHEN and CDR2 SYDVKM come from the germline V gene. There are 17 residues in the CDR3. V dropped 6 bases and J dropped 5 bases, with 25 bases sitting between them. CDR3 DNA: TGTGCCAGCAGAGCTCACAGGTCCCCATACTTTCGGTATGGCTACACCTTC. Its protein is CASRAHRSPYFRYGYTF.

The gene calls are TRBV4-1 and TRBJ2-5; D may correspond to TRBD1 or TRBD2 (6 bases each). Germline loops: CDR1 MGHRA, CDR2 YSYEKL. CDR3 length: 13 amino acids. The germline V and J ends were trimmed by 6 bases and 2 bases, with 10 bases remaining between them. CDR3 residues: CASRGGRQETQYF. The CDR3 region has the DNA TGCGCCAGCAGAGGGGGGAGGCAAGAGACCCAGTACTTC.

The rearrangement joins TRBV12-3 or TRBV12-4 to TRBJ1-2; TRBD1 is a possible D gene (5 bases). V was cut by 4 bases and J by 4 bases, with 19 bases left in between. This CDR3 is built from 16 residues. The CDR3, as DNA: TGTGCCAGCAGTTCGGCAGGGCCCCGCACCATCTATGGCTACACCTTC. It specifies CASSSAGPRTIYGYTF.

The chain uses TRBV30 and TRBJ1-6; 9 positions match TRBD1. J gave up 1 base and V 4 bases, and 5 bases lay outside the gene matches. Germline values: CDR1 GTSNPN, CDR2 SVGIG (reference sequence). CDR3 length: 16 amino acids. The CDR3 loop is CAWNGQGRSYNSPLHF. The CDR3 bases are TGTGCCTGGAATGGACAGGGGAGGTCCTATAATTCACCCCTCCACTTT.

The J gene is TRBJ2-3, the V gene TRBV5-1, with TRBD1 matching 7 bases. Losses at the gene ends were 0 bases for V and 2 bases for J; bases not matched to a gene: 3. The CDR3 runs 15 residues. The germline CDR1 and CDR2 sequences are SGHRS and YFSETQ. The CDR3, as DNA: TGCGCCAGCAGCTTGGAGACAGGGATCACAGATACGCAGTATTTT. Its translation is CASSLETGITDTQYF.

The chain combines TRBV13 with TRBJ1-4, with a possible D match to TRBD1 (6 bases). The CDR3 loop spans 12 amino acids. Germline CDR1 PRHDT, CDR2 FYEKMQ (reference sequence). V lost 0 bases and J 10 bases, leaving 6 bases between the germline ends. The CDR3 loop reads CASSLGDRKLFF. CDR3 sequence (DNA): TGTGCCAGCAGCTTAGGGGACAGAAAACTGTTTTTT.

The CDR3 here is CASSPNIGNQPQHF. The CDR3 DNA reads as TGCGCCAGCAGCCCTAACATAGGCAATCAGCCCCAGCATTTT. The chain is built from TRBV4-1 and TRBJ1-5; D not certain. The CDR3 is made up of 14 amino acids. V was trimmed by 4 bases and J by 2 bases, leaving 9 bases between them. Germline V gene data show CDR1 as MGHRA and CDR2 as YSYEKL.

The chain couples TRBV12-3 or TRBV12-4 to TRBJ1-1; D not resolved. The CDR3 is 12 amino acids. V shed 6 bases and J shed 2 bases, with 7 bases lying between them. The CDR3 nucleotides are TGTGCCAGCAGACCTCTTAACACTGAAGCTTTCTTT. It codes for CASRPLNTEAFF.

The chain combines TRBV20-1 with TRBJ2-7, with TRBD1 matching 8 bases. CDR3 length: 13 residues. The V and J ends lost 6 bases and 3 bases, in that order; junction bases with no gene match: 7. CDR1 and CDR2 from the germline V gene are DFQATT and SNEGSKA (reference sequence). The CDR3 nucleotides read TGCAGTGCCCAGGGACAGGAAAACTACGAGCAGTACTTC. The encoded protein is CSAQGQENYEQYF.

This chain uses TRBV19 with TRBJ1-5, with D uncertain. Looked up from germline, CDR1 is LNHDA and CDR2 is SQIVND (reference sequence). The V end was cut by 3 bases, the J end by 10 bases, with 13 bases between. CDR3 length equals 13 residues. CDR3 DNA: TGTGCCAGTAGTATTGACCGGCCCAGCCCCCAGCATTTT. Translated: CASSIDRPSPQHF. Complete variable domain (other parts from reference TRBV19 and TRBJ1-5): DGGITQSPKYLFRKEGQNVTLSCEQNLNHDAMYWYRQDPGQGLRLIYYSQIVNDFQKGDIAEGYSVSREKKESFPLTVTSAQKNPTAFYLCASSIDRPSPQHFGDGTRLSIL.

The table lists this clonotype with a count of one. The gene calls are TRBV9 and TRBJ2-1, with a possible D match to TRBD2 (7 bases). V lost 0 bases and J lost 5, with 12 bases in between. This CDR3 has 15 amino acids. Per the germline V gene, CDR1 is SGDLS and CDR2 is YYNGEE. CDR3 residues: CASSVDGGGNNEQFF. The CDR3 DNA reads as TGTGCCAGCAGCGTAGATGGCGGGGGCAACAATGAGCAGTTCTTC.

The chain couples TRBV23-1 to TRBJ2-7; D uncertain. TRBV23-1 is filed as an ORF, its function uncertain. The CDR3 length is 12 residues. The V and J ends lost 1 base and 0 bases respectively, with 1 base between them. CDR3 nucleotides: TGCGCCAGCAGTCAATACTCCTACGAGCAGTACTTC. This encodes CASSQYSYEQYF.

The J gene is TRBJ1-5, the V gene TRBV10-2; D is uncertain. Trimming stripped 6 bases from V and 1 base from J, with 7 bases between. Germline CDR1 and CDR2: WSHSY and SAAADI. CDR3 length equals 13 residues. CDR3 in DNA: TGCGCCAGCAGCCCGGTGAGCAATCAGCCCCAGCATTTT. It codes for CASSPVSNQPQHF.

This chain uses TRBV5-1 with TRBJ2-5, with 8 bases lining up with TRBD2. Germline loops: CDR1 SGHRS, CDR2 YFSETQ. The CDR3 runs to 15 residues. The V segment lost 0 bases and the J segment 2 bases; nucleotides outside the gene matches: 3. CDR3 nucleotides: TGCGCCAGCAGCTTGGAGGCGGGGGGACAAGAGACCCAGTACTTC. Its translation: CASSLEAGGQETQYF.

The V call is TRBV19, the J call TRBJ2-4; D not certain. The V gene lost 2 bases and the J gene lost 9 bases, with 8 bases spanning the gap. CDR1 and CDR2 (germline): LNHDA, SQIVND (reference sequence). This CDR3 spans 12 amino acids. The CDR3 protein is CASSIISGIQYF. The CDR3 DNA reads TGTGCCAGTAGTATAATTTCGGGCATTCAGTACTTC.

The chain has TRBV20-1 and TRBJ2-1; the match to TRBD2 covers 12 bases. The CDR3 loop spans 17 amino acids. Per the germline V gene, CDR1 is DFQATT and CDR2 is SNEGSKA (reference sequence). V was pared by 1 base and J by 3 bases, with 7 bases of the junction left unmatched. The CDR3 loop is CSARVRGLAGIYNEQFF. The CDR3 DNA reads as TGCAGTGCTAGAGTCCGCGGACTAGCGGGGATCTACAATGAGCAGTTCTTC.